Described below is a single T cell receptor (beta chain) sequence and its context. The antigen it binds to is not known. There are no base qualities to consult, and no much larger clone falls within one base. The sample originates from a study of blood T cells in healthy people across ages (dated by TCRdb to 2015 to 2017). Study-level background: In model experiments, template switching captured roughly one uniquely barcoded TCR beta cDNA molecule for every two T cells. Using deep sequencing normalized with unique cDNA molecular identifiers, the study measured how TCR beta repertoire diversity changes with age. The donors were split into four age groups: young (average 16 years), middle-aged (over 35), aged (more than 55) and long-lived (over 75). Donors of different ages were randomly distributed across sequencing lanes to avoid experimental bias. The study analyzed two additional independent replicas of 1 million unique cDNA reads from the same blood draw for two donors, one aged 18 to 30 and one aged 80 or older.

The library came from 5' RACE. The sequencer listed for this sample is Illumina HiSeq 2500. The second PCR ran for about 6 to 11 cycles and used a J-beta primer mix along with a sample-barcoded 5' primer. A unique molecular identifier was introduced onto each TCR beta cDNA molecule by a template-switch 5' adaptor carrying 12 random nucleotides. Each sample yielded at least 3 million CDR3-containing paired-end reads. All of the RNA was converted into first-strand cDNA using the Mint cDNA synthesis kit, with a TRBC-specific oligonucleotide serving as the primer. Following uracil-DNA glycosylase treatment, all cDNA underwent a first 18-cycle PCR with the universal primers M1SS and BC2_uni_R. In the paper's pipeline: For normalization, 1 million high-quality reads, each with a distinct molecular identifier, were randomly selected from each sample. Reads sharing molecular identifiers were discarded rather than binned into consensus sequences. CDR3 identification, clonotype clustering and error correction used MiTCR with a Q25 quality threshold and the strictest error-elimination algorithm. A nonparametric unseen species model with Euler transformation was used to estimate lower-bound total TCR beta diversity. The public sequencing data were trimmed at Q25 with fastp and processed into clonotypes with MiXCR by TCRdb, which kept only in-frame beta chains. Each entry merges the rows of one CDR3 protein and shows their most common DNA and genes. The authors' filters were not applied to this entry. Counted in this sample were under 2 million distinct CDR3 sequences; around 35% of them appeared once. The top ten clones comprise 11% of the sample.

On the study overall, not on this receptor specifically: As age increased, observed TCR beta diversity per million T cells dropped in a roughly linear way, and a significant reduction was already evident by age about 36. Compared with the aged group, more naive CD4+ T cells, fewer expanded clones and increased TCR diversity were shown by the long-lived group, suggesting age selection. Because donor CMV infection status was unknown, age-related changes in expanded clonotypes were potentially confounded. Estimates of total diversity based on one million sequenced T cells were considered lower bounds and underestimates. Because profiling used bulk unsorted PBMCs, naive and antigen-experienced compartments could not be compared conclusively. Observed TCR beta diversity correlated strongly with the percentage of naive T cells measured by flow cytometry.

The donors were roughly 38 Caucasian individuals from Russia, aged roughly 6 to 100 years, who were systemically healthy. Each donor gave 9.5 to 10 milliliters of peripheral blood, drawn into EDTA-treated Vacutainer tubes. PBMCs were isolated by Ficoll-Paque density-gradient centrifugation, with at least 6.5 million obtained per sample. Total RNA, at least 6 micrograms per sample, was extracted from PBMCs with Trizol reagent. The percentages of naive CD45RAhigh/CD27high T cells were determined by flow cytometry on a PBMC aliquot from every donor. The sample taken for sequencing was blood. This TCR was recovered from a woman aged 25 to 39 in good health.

At the DNA level, the sequence is TGTGCCAGCAGTTTTCCCGACAGGGAGTATCAGCCCCAGCATTTT. It specifies CASSFPDREYQPQHF. Recombination linked TRBV28 to TRBJ1-5, with 7 junctional bases fitting TRBD1. V ends up 3 bases short and J 5 bases short, with an unmatched junction base count of 7. Measured from the cysteine to the phenylalanine, the CDR3 is 15 residues long. Only the CDR3 DNA stays, 45 bases, in frame from base 1. Reading the germline V gene gives CDR1 MDHEN and CDR2 SYDVKM.